This T cell receptor beta chain was identified during a study of OX40 agonist ivuxolimab in advanced cancers. Turning to the overall study: The costimulatory receptor OX40 (CD134) was targeted by ivuxolimab, a fully human IgG2 agonistic monoclonal antibody. Intravenous ivuxolimab was administered to patients every 2 weeks at six dose levels: 0.01, 0.1, 0.3, 1.5, 3 and 10 mg/kg. Among the 52 dose-escalation patients, about 20 had hepatocellular carcinoma, some 15 melanoma, 9 renal cell carcinoma and 9 head and neck cancer. The dose-escalation cohort was approximately 83% male with a mean age of approximately 60 years, ranging from about 20 to 85. Patients were allowed to have had prior anti-PD-1, anti-PD-L1 or anti-CTLA-4 therapy, and approximately 40% of the dose-escalation patients had been treated with checkpoint inhibitors. Partial responses occurred in three dose-escalation patients, of whom one had hepatocellular carcinoma and two had cutaneous melanoma. Peripheral TCRbeta sequencing aimed to test whether ivuxolimab altered TCR sequence diversity and caused clonal T-cell expansion. The monotherapy dose-escalation portion (N ≈ 55 patients) of the phase I ivuxolimab trial is reported in the paper. What the authors observed across the whole study: After ivuxolimab, CD8+ T cells had more expanded clones than CD4+ T cells on average. At doses of 0.1 to 3.0 mg/kg, clonal expansion of both CD4+ and CD8+ T cells in blood was seen between baseline and week 6. Low levels of normalized T-cell clonal expansion were also seen in some patients who did not respond. The antigen specificity of the peripheral T cells that underwent clonal expansion was not determined. In partial responders in the 0.1-3.0 mg/kg groups, normalized peripheral clonal expansion was found to be among the lowest, especially among CD8+ T cells.

Genomic DNA was isolated from the sorted cells so that the TCRbeta CDR3 region could be sequenced. The immunoSEQ Assay was used to sequence the TCRbeta CDR3 regions. TCRdb's version of the immuneACCESS table is confined to in-frame rearrangements and falls short of the full clone set. An unresolved V gene accounts for under half of the shortfall where checked; the remainder is of unknown origin. The sample table records about 53,000 clones; roughly 84% of these occur just once. Jointly, the top ten make up less than 15% of the sample. The trial excluded patients who had a history of autoimmune disease or were on systemic immunosuppression. Peripheral blood for TCR sequencing was drawn from every dose cohort at baseline, at cycle 4 day 1 and at cycle 7 day 1. The samples were taken from a phase I, first-in-human, multicenter, open-label dose-escalation trial of ivuxolimab. Adults with locally advanced or metastatic head and neck squamous cell, hepatocellular, melanoma or renal cell carcinoma were enrolled in the trial. Before TCR sequencing, CD4+ T cells and CD8+ T cells from peripheral blood were sorted into separate populations.

Turning to this clone: The antigen this receptor binds is unknown. No per-base quality is available; no much larger clone lies one base away.

This material consisted of CD4+ or CD8+ T cells sorted from blood, taken in a trial of the OX40 agonist ivuxolimab. The clonotype comes from an adult with an advanced solid tumor such as melanoma, head and neck, liver or kidney cancer.

The bases are TGCGCCAGCAGCTCGGGGACAGGGGAGGGCGAGCAGTACTTC. It specifies CASSSGTGEGEQYF. The chain was built from TRBV5-1 and TRBJ2-7; 10 junctional bases match TRBD1. Compared with germline, V lacks 3 bases and J lacks 6 bases; bases without a gene match: 6. There are 14 amino acids in the CDR3, from cysteine to phenylalanine inclusive. Only the CDR3 portion is preserved as DNA: 42 bases, with reading frame beginning at the first base. As encoded in the germline V gene, CDR1 is SGHRS while CDR2 is YFSETQ.